This T cell receptor (beta chain) was recovered during a study of patients and donors after allogeneic stem cell transplantation. TCRdb analysed the RT-PCR reads with MiXCR anew, one entry per CDR3 protein. The table shows some 880,000 distinct CDR3 sequences, with approximately 18% occurring only once. This clonotype was recorded many times. From germline, CDR1 is DFQATT and CDR2 SNEGSKA (reference sequence). The CDR3 runs 14 residues. Trimming removed 2 bases from V and 9 bases from J; junction bases left unmatched: 9. The V and J genes are TRBV20-1 and TRBJ2-1, with 8 positions matching TRBD1. Material: blood, either unsorted or a sorted T cell fraction (not recorded which). The receptor was derived from a human donor who was either an allogeneic HSCT recipient or a stem cell or donor lymphocyte infusion donor (not recorded which). It is not recorded whose cells these are; they may come from a transplant donor. CDR3 nucleotide sequence: TGCAGTGCTAGACGGGACAGGCGGGGAAGTGAGCAGTTCTTC. It is translated as CSARRDRRGSEQFF.